This T cell receptor (beta chain) emerged from a study of blood T cell repertoires in COVID-19. TCRdb keeps only in-frame clones here, not all; method: immunoSEQ multiplex PCR. The repertoire includes around 700,000 clones, 70% to 90% of them detected once, and roughly 0.25% sits in the top ten. The germline V gene has CDR1 SEHNR and CDR2 FQNEAQ (reference sequence). Trimming took off 7 bases at V and 4 bases at J, with 14 bases between the two ends. The CDR3 is 14 amino acids. This TCR was sampled from a young woman with acute or convalescent COVID-19. The sequencing sample was made of peripheral blood. The genes are TRBV7-9 and TRBJ1-5, with D uncertain. In DNA form, the CDR3 reads TGTGCCAGCACCCCTATAGACTTGAATCAGCCCCAGCATTTT. Translating gives CASTPIDLNQPQHF.